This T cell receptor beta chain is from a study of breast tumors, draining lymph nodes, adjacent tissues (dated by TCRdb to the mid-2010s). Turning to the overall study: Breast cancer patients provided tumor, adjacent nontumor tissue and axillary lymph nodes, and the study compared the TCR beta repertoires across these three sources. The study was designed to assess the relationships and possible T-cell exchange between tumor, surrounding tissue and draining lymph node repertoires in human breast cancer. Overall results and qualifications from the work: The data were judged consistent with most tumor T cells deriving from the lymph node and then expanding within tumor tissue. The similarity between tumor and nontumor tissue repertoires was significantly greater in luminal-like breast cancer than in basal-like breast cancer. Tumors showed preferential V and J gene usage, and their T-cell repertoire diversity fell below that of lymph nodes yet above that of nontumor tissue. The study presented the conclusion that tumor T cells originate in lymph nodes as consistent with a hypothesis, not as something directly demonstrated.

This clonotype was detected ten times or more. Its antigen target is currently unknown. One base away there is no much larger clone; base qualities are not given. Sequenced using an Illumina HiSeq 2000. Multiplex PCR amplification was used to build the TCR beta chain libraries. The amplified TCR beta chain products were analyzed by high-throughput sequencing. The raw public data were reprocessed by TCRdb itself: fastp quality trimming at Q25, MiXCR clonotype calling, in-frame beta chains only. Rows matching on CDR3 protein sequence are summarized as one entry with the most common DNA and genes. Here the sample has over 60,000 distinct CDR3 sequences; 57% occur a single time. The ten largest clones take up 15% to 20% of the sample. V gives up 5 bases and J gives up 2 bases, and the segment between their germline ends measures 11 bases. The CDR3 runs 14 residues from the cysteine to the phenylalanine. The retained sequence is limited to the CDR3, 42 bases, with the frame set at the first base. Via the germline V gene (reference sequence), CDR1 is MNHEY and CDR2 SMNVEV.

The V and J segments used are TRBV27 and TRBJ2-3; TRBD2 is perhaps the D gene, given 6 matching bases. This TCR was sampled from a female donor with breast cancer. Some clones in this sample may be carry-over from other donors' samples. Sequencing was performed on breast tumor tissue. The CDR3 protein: CASSLRLDTDTQYF. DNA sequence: TGTGCCAGCAGTCTCAGACTAGACACAGATACGCAGTATTTT.